Below are 13 T cell receptor beta chains sequenced from a single sample in a study of beta chain features in type 1 diabetes. Broader study findings: TCRB CDR3s were moderately but significantly shorter in Type 1 diabetes patients in all four CD4+ subsets.

Reverse transcribing all isolated RNA meant expressed TCRB transcripts were sequenced. Generated by immunoSEQ multiplex PCR, the TCRdb table keeps only in-frame clones and is missing some. The data hold 640,000 or so clones, with about an eighth observed a single time. Antigen specificity for these receptors is unknown. Specimen: naive CD4+ T cells from blood. The source is a man younger than 35 with type 1 diabetes.

The gene calls are TRBV5-1 and TRBJ2-1; D may be TRBD1 (5 bases). V was shortened by 1 base and J by 0 bases, with 17 bases between the two germline ends. Germline V CDR1 and CDR2: SGHRS, YFSETQ. CDR3 length: 18 amino acids. The CDR3: CASSLWQARTSSYNEQFF. In DNA form, the CDR3 reads TGCGCCAGCAGCTTGTGGCAGGCACGGACAAGCTCCTACAATGAGCAGTTCTTC.

This chain uses TRBV4-1 with TRBJ1-2; 10 bases fit TRBD1. CDR3 size: 15 residues. The V and J ends lost 5 bases and 7 bases, in that order; junction bases with no gene match: 10. CDR1 is MGHRA and CDR2 is YSYEKL in the germline V gene. The CDR3 sequence: CASSAPGTGVSGYTF. The CDR3 bases are TGCGCCAGCAGCGCCCCCGGGACAGGGGTCAGTGGCTACACCTTC.

The chain has TRBV10-3 and TRBJ2-3; D not certain. The CDR3 runs 12 residues. V was pared by 8 bases and J by 9 bases, with 15 bases between. The germline CDR1 and CDR2 sequences are ENHRY and SYGVKD. Here the CDR3 DNA reads TGTGCCATCTCCCTAAGGCCGGAGACGCAGTATTTT. Its protein product is CAISLRPETQYF.

This sequence joins TRBV6-4 and TRBJ1-1; D call uncertain. Per the germline V gene, CDR1 is MRHNA and CDR2 is SNTAGT. V was pared by 2 bases and J by 1 base, with 8 bases between. This CDR3 has 14 residues. The DNA for the CDR3 is TGTGCCAGCAGTGACACGGCGGAGAACACTGAAGCTTTCTTT. Its translation: CASSDTAENTEAFF.

The V call is TRBV30, the J call TRBJ2-7, with TRBD1 as a possible D gene (6 bases). Looked up from germline, CDR1 is GTSNPN and CDR2 is SVGIG (reference sequence). CDR3 size: 13 residues. V was trimmed by 2 bases and J by 6 bases, leaving 14 bases between them. CDR3 coding DNA: TGTGCCTGGAGTTCCCAGACAGGAGCCGAGCAGTACTTC. Its translation: CAWSSQTGAEQYF.

This clone has just a few counts. The chain couples TRBV9 to TRBJ2-7; 7 bases fit TRBD1. The CDR3 is 17 residues long. Per germline, CDR1 SGDLS and CDR2 YYNGEE. With 0 bases clipped from V and 2 bases from J, the junction kept 11 bases outside the gene matches. CDR3 sequence reads: CASSVGSETGWTYEQYF. In DNA form, the CDR3 reads TGTGCCAGCAGCGTAGGTAGCGAGACAGGGTGGACCTACGAGCAGTACTTC.

The chain is built from TRBV9 and TRBJ2-7; TRBD1 agrees at 9 bases. Germline V lookup: CDR1 SGDLS, CDR2 YYNGEE. With 3 bases clipped from V and 6 bases from J, the junction kept 7 bases outside the gene matches. This CDR3 region has 14 residues. Written as DNA, the CDR3 is TGTGCCAGCAGCGGACCGACAGGGGGACGCGAGCAGTACTTC. Residues: CASSGPTGGREQYF.

Notes on this clone: Other DNA variants within this sample encode the same CDR3. The chain couples TRBV18 to TRBJ1-1, with D unresolved. The CDR3 loop spans 13 amino acids. V gave up 3 bases and J gave up 1 base, with 6 bases separating them. Germline lookup yields CDR1 KGHSH and CDR2 LQKENI. The CDR3 here is CASSPLENTEAFF. The DNA for the CDR3 is TGTGCCAGCTCACCGCTAGAGAACACTGAAGCTTTCTTT.

This clone has a handful of counts. The chain couples TRBV28 to TRBJ1-6, with D perhaps TRBD1 (6 bases). Trimming left V 5 bases short and J 4 bases short, with 12 bases between. The V gene's germline CDR1 is MDHEN and CDR2 SYDVKM. The CDR3 is 15 residues long. The CDR3 here is CASSPSRGYNSPLHF. CDR3 DNA sequence: TGTGCCAGCAGTCCAAGCAGGGGATATAATTCACCCCTCCACTTT.

This clone has just a few counts. J is TRBJ1-5 and V is TRBV6-1, with 8 bases aligning to TRBD1. The CDR3 sequence is 14 residues long. V shed 7 bases and J 4 bases; nucleotides not matched to a gene: 6. Per the germline V gene, CDR1 is MNHNS and CDR2 is SASEGT. Here the CDR3 reads CASTGQGGNQPQHF. The CDR3 DNA reads TGTGCCAGCACCGGACAGGGCGGGAATCAGCCCCAGCATTTT.

A few counts support this clone. The chain links TRBV5-1 to TRBJ1-2; D is undetermined. Trimming pared 3 bases from V and 2 bases from J, leaving 8 bases between. The germline CDR1 and CDR2 sequences are SGHRS and YFSETQ. This CDR3 has 13 residues. As DNA, the CDR3 is TGCGCCAGCAGCTCTTCCTTCAACTATGGCTACACCTTC. This translates into CASSSSFNYGYTF.

The chain links TRBV6-4 to TRBJ2-1; 7 positions agree with TRBD1. Trimming cost V 2 bases and J 8 bases; bases outside gene matches: 3. There are 13 residues in the CDR3. Germline CDR1 reads MRHNA; CDR2 reads SNTAGT. CDR3 sequence: CASSDRGHDEQFF. Written as DNA, the CDR3 is TGTGCCAGCAGTGACAGGGGGCATGATGAGCAGTTCTTC.

The chain combines TRBV5-4 with TRBJ2-2; D tentatively reads TRBD1 or TRBD2 (5 bases each). From germline, CDR1 is SGHNT and CDR2 YYREEE (reference sequence). V was trimmed by 0 bases and J by 6 bases, leaving 9 bases between them. The CDR3 is 14 residues long. The CDR3 region is CASSLAQGAGELFF. The CDR3 DNA sequence: TGTGCCAGCAGCTTGGCTCAGGGAGCCGGGGAGCTGTTTTTT.